These T cell receptor beta chains were read from a single sample in a study of shared clonotypes between healthy human individuals. Repertoires were generated with immunoSEQ multiplex PCR, while TCRdb's copy carries only in-frame clones and drops some. The sample contains around 720,000 clones, 60% to 75% of which appear only once. Sequencing was done on a sample of memory CD4+ T cells sorted from blood. The receptors were gathered from a woman in her thirties in good health. Each CDR3 is given with its conserved first and last residue. The D gene is left open where the match is weak. Clone sizes are given selectively: once, few, many, or a class where the clone is expanded.

d_call j_call v_call clone_size cdr3_aa cdr3_nt
. TRBJ1-1 TRBV28 . CASSLGGNTEAFF TGTGCCAGCAGTTTAGGAGGGAACACTGAAGCTTTCTTT
TRBD1 TRBJ1-2 TRBV5-4 . CASSRDRGLGYTF TGTGCCAGCAGCAGGGACAGGGGGCTTGGCTACACCTTC
. TRBJ2-3 TRBV25-1 . CASRSYTGLPDTQYF TGTGCCAGCAGATCATATACAGGGCTGCCCGATACGCAGTATTTT
. TRBJ1-5 TRBV19 . CASSMRSEEDKPQHF TGTGCCAGTAGTATGCGTTCGGAAGAGGATAAGCCCCAGCATTTT
. TRBJ2-1 TRBV6-1 . CASSEAGVGYNEQFF TGTGCCAGCAGTGAAGCCGGGGTGGGATACAATGAGCAGTTCTTC
TRBD2 TRBJ2-7 TRBV7-2 . CASSLVLAGGRPYEQYF TGTGCCAGCAGCTTAGTACTAGCGGGAGGGAGGCCCTACGAGCAGTACTTC
. TRBJ2-3 TRBV5-1 . CASSLSLGEEVDTQYF TGCGCCAGCAGCTTAAGTCTGGGGGAAGAGGTAGATACGCAGTATTTT
. TRBJ2-1 TRBV19 . CASTPRTGEFYNEQFF TGTGCCAGTACACCTCGGACGGGTGAATTTTACAATGAGCAGTTCTTC
TRBD2 TRBJ2-7 TRBV5-8 . CASSLAAVAGGGAQYF TGTGCCAGCAGCTTGGCCGCCGTAGCGGGAGGCGGTGCGCAGTACTTC
. TRBJ2-5 TRBV10-3 . CAISPQVGSETQYF TGTGCCATCAGTCCCCAGGTGGGATCCGAGACCCAGTACTTC
TRBD2 TRBJ2-2 TRBV19 . CASSQERERAGELFF TGTGCCAGTAGCCAAGAGCGGGAGCGGGCCGGGGAGCTGTTTTTT
. TRBJ2-1 TRBV5-1 many CASSQEGGYNEQFF TGCGCCAGCAGCCAGGAGGGGGGATACAATGAGCAGTTCTTC
TRBD1 TRBJ1-5 TRBV7-8 . CASSLAQGAGQPQHF TGTGCCAGCAGCTTAGCACAGGGGGCCGGTCAGCCCCAGCATTTT
TRBD1 TRBJ1-5 TRBV27 few CASSLRGLQPQHF TGTGCCAGCAGTCTGAGGGGGCTTCAGCCCCAGCATTTT
TRBD1 TRBJ1-5 TRBV29-1 . CSVGDRDQPQHF TGCAGCGTTGGGGACAGGGATCAGCCCCAGCATTTT
. TRBJ2-3 TRBV7-6 . CASSLEPSGDTQYF TGTGCCAGCAGCTTAGAACCCTCGGGAGATACGCAGTATTTT
. TRBJ2-5 TRBV7-2 . CASSPEPVGTQYF TGTGCCAGCAGCCCAGAACCCGTCGGGACCCAGTACTTC
. TRBJ2-7 TRBV7-8 . CASSYGGGGEQYF TGTGCCAGCAGCTACGGTGGGGGCGGCGAGCAGTACTTC
. TRBJ1-5 TRBV7-8 few CASSLSGGGQPQHF TGTGCCAGCAGCTTAAGCGGGGGTGGGCAGCCCCAGCATTTT
. TRBJ1-1 TRBV7-2 . CASSPQGNTEAFF TGTGCCAGCAGCCCACAGGGGAACACTGAAGCTTTCTTT
TRBD1 TRBJ2-1 TRBV7-2 . CAKSRDSSYNEQFF TGTGCCAAAAGTAGGGACAGCTCCTACAATGAGCAGTTCTTC
. TRBJ2-2 TRBV11-3 many CASSPGSATGELFF TGTGCCAGCAGCCCTGGGTCGGCCACCGGGGAGCTGTTTTTT
TRBD1 TRBJ1-4 TRBV9 . CASSARDRGEKLFF TGTGCCAGCAGCGCCCGGGACAGGGGAGAAAAACTGTTTTTT
. TRBJ1-1 TRBV28 . CASIQNTEAFF TGTGCCAGCATTCAGAACACTGAAGCTTTCTTT
TRBD2 TRBJ2-7 TRBV5-1 . CASSLIVGGPGYEQYF TGCGCCAGCAGCTTGATAGTGGGAGGGCCAGGCTACGAGCAGTACTTC
TRBD2 TRBJ2-3 TRBV7-8 . CASSLSPLAGGPSTDTQYF TGTGCCAGCAGCTTATCCCCACTAGCGGGGGGACCAAGCACAGATACGCAGTATTTT
. TRBJ1-2 TRBV10-3 . CATTKPNKDGYTF TGTGCCACCACGAAACCCAATAAGGATGGCTACACCTTC
. TRBJ1-4 TRBV11-2 . CASSLRDEKLFF TGTGCCAGCAGCCTCCGGGACGAAAAACTGTTTTTT
TRBD2 TRBJ2-1 TRBV5-1 many CASSRNVAGVSYEQFF TGCGCCAGCAGCCGTAACGTAGCGGGAGTAAGCTATGAGCAGTTCTTC
TRBD1 TRBJ1-2 TRBV29-1 . CSVEQDRGLVGYTF TGCAGCGTTGAACAGGACAGGGGGCTTGTTGGCTACACCTTC
TRBD2 TRBJ2-7 TRBV28 many CASRGTSGRDEDEQYF TGTGCCAGCAGGGGGACTAGCGGGAGGGATGAAGACGAGCAGTACTTC
. TRBJ2-3 TRBV7-9 . CASSTSSTDTQYF TGTGCCAGCAGCACGTCTAGCACAGATACGCAGTATTTT
TRBD2 TRBJ2-1 TRBV28 . CASSSVTGTRDYNEQFF TGTGCCAGCAGTTCTGTCACCGGGACTAGGGACTACAATGAGCAGTTCTTC
. TRBJ1-2 TRBV19 . CASSAQGVSYGYTF TGTGCCAGTAGCGCGCAAGGGGTTTCCTATGGCTACACCTTC
TRBD1 TRBJ1-6 TRBV9 . CASSSTGGNSPLHF TGTGCCAGCAGTTCGACAGGGGGAAATTCACCCCTCCACTTT
. TRBJ1-2 TRBV7-2 few CASSSLPGLGYTF TGTGCCAGCAGCTCATTACCGGGGTTGGGCTACACCTTC
. TRBJ2-1 TRBV5-1 few CASSLGDRDSNEQFF TGCGCCAGCAGCTTGGGGGACCGAGATAGCAATGAGCAGTTCTTC
TRBD1 TRBJ2-7 TRBV7-9 once CASSWAGTGASYEQYF TGTGCCAGCAGCTGGGCCGGAACAGGGGCCTCCTACGAGCAGTACTTC
. TRBJ1-4 TRBV18 many CASSPGINEKLFF TGTGCCAGCTCACCAGGGATTAATGAAAAACTGTTTTTT
. TRBJ2-7 TRBV5-1 . CASSLFDHEQYF TGCGCCAGCAGCTTATTTGACCACGAGCAGTACTTC
. TRBJ2-5 TRBV28 . CASSLSDWGSHIQETQYF TGTGCCAGCAGTTTATCGGATTGGGGTTCCCACATACAAGAGACCCAGTACTTC
. TRBJ1-1 TRBV28 . CASSLDSNTEAFF TGTGCCAGCAGTTTGGACTCGAACACTGAAGCTTTCTTT
. TRBJ2-1 TRBV7-8 . CASTGSRLITYNEQFF TGTGCCAGCACCGGGAGTCGCTTAATCACCTACAATGAGCAGTTCTTC
TRBD2 TRBJ2-7 TRBV19 . CASGGLAGSEQYF TGTGCCAGCGGAGGACTAGCGGGAAGCGAGCAGTACTTC
. TRBJ1-5 TRBV6-5 . CASSYSYNQPQHF TGTGCCAGCAGTTACAGTTACAATCAGCCCCAGCATTTT
TRBD2 TRBJ2-7 TRBV9 . CASSPRGASGSKGPGNEQYF TGTGCCAGCAGCCCGCGGGGGGCTAGCGGGAGTAAAGGGCCAGGGAACGAGCAGTACTTC
. TRBJ2-7 TRBV5-1 . CASSPGSEYSYEQYF TGCGCCAGCAGCCCCGGTAGCGAGTACTCCTACGAGCAGTACTTC
TRBD2 TRBJ2-1 TRBV27 . CASSLLPSGSNEQFF TGTGCCAGCAGTTTATTGCCTAGCGGGAGCAATGAGCAGTTCTTC
TRBD1 TRBJ2-5 TRBV6-5 . CASRTGTGDRTQYF TGTGCCAGCAGAACCGGGACAGGGGACCGGACCCAGTACTTC
. TRBJ2-1 TRBV7-3 few CASSLDSRAYNEQFF TGTGCCAGCAGCTTGGATAGCCGGGCTTACAATGAGCAGTTCTTC
TRBD2 TRBJ2-5 TRBV9 . CASSPGLAGVQETQYF TGTGCCAGCAGCCCTGGACTAGCGGGAGTCCAAGAGACCCAGTACTTC